This TCR beta chain derives from a study of T cell responses to AZD1222 COVID-19 vaccine. Study outcomes and limitations: It should be noted that donors were predominantly white British and more often female, and clonal diversity was possibly underestimated.

Second-dose intervals of approximately 4 or approximately 12 weeks were pooled. TCRdb keeps only in-frame clones here, not all; method: immunoSEQ multiplex PCR. This repertoire shows about 48,000 clones, about 88% found once; its top ten account for approximately 5%. With respect to this clone: What it binds is unknown.

CDR1 is SGHRS and CDR2 is YFSETQ in the germline V gene. The length of the CDR3 is 16 residues. Trimming removed 5 bases from V and 3 bases from J; junction bases left unmatched: 9. The TCR comes from an adult who received the AZD1222 COVID-19 vaccine. V usage is TRBV5-1 and J usage is TRBJ2-2; TRBD1 matches at 8 bases. Source: peripheral blood, taken 28 days after the second AZD1222 dose. The chain's CDR3 is CASRLRTGRDTGELFF. CDR3 bases: TGCGCCAGCAGACTGAGGACAGGGCGCGACACCGGGGAGCTGTTTTTT.